This TCR beta chain was identified in a study of blood T cell repertoires in COVID-19. At the level of the study: Samples representing acute and convalescent COVID-19 were sourced from the United States, Italy and Spain.

The CDR3 runs to 15 residues. Germline V gives CDR1 MNHEY, CDR2 SMNVEV (reference sequence). V lost 5 bases and J 4 bases, leaving 14 bases between the germline ends. Source study methods: Nucleated cell number was recorded as an estimate derived from reference gene primer amplification. Clones were sequenced by immunoSEQ multiplex PCR, and TCRdb holds only the in-frame ones, with some missing. V and J calls and clone size are those listed in that table; D and trimming were worked out from the DNA. The sample consists of 200,000 to 300,000 clones, about 84% of them appearing once. Across 20 to 25 US areas, participants ranged in age from roughly 18 to 95 years.

The sequenced sample consisted of PBMCs or T cells enriched from blood (not recorded which). This sequence originates from a woman between 50 and 59 years old who had recovered from COVID-19. The gene calls are TRBV27 and TRBJ2-2; a weak D match, TRBD1 (6 bases). This chain's CDR3 is CASSRWDTLTGELFF. CDR3 DNA: TGTGCCAGCAGTCGGTGGGACACCCTCACCGGGGAGCTGTTTTTT.